Listed below are T cell receptor beta chains from one sample, sequenced in a study of cytomegalovirus exposure and HLA in healthy donors. Sequenced by immunoSEQ multiplex PCR; TCRdb stores in-frame clones only, minus some. The data show roughly 120,000 clones, roughly 90% seen once. The sample taken for sequencing was PBMCs. The receptors originated from a woman aged 25-40 years in good health and CMV-seropositive. Both conserved end residues are part of each CDR3. D genes are given only for firm matches. Not all rows give a size; the values are once, few, many and, for expanded clones, a class.

CASSFGAGGPLSYEQYF,TGCGCCAGCAGCTTCGGGGCGGGAGGGCCCTTATCCTACGAGCAGTACTTC,.,TRBJ2-7,TRBD2,TRBV5-1
CASSSTRLASRNEQFF,TGTGCCAGCAGCTCGACCCGCCTAGCGAGCAGAAATGAGCAGTTCTTC,.,TRBJ2-1,.,TRBV7-2
CSVHSGGPDNEQFF,TGCAGCGTTCATAGCGGGGGGCCCGACAATGAGCAGTTCTTC,.,TRBJ2-1,TRBD2,TRBV29-1
CASSLGGRTDTQYF,TGTGCCAGCAGCTTGGGGGGCCGCACAGATACGCAGTATTTT,.,TRBJ2-3,.,TRBV5-4
CASSPGQGLLNQETQYF,TGCGCCAGCAGCCCGGGACAGGGGCTACTCAACCAAGAGACCCAGTACTTC,once,TRBJ2-5,TRBD1,TRBV10-2
CASSSAAGQGIYGYTF,TGTGCCAGCAGCTCCGCCGCGGGACAGGGGATCTATGGCTACACCTTC,.,TRBJ1-2,TRBD1,TRBV5-5
CASSAPSGRFHEQFF,TGTGCCAGCAGCGCGCCTAGCGGGAGGTTCCATGAGCAGTTCTTC,.,TRBJ2-1,TRBD2,TRBV7-9
CASSKTQGRKVSGANVLTF,TGTGCCAGCTCTAAAACCCAGGGGCGGAAGGTCTCTGGGGCCAACGTCCTGACTTTC,.,TRBJ2-6,.,TRBV18
CASTMGVNYGYTF,TGTGCCAGCACCATGGGAGTAAACTATGGCTACACCTTC,.,TRBJ1-2,.,TRBV7-2
CASSQMGHSGANVLTF,TGTGCCAGCAGCCAAATGGGACACTCTGGGGCCAACGTCCTGACTTTC,.,TRBJ2-6,.,TRBV4-2
CASSQLAGGNYNEQFF,TGTGCCAGCAGTCAACTAGCGGGGGGAAACTACAATGAGCAGTTCTTC,.,TRBJ2-1,TRBD2,TRBV28
CASSSGQPWNGYTF,TGTGCCAGCAGCTCCGGACAGCCTTGGAATGGCTACACCTTC,.,TRBJ1-2,.,TRBV5-6
CASFSSGGGELFF,TGCGCCAGCTTCTCTAGCGGAGGCGGGGAGCTGTTTTTT,.,TRBJ2-2,TRBD2,TRBV5-1
CASSRLAGGYEQYF,TGTGCCAGCAGTCGGTTGGCGGGAGGCTACGAGCAGTACTTC,.,TRBJ2-7,TRBD2,TRBV11-2
CSVVQTGTLGETQYF,TGCAGCGTGGTCCAGACAGGGACCCTAGGAGAGACCCAGTACTTC,.,TRBJ2-5,TRBD1,TRBV29-1
CASSSGAGTEAFF,TGCGCCAGCAGTTCAGGGGCCGGAACTGAAGCTTTCTTT,few,TRBJ1-1,.,TRBV4-3
CASSLQTSRAKNIQYF,TGTGCCAGCAGCCTCCAGACTAGCCGCGCCAAAAACATTCAGTACTTC,.,TRBJ2-4,TRBD2,TRBV5-6
CASSGDRGAINEKLFF,TGTGCCAGCAGTGGCGACAGGGGCGCGATTAATGAAAAACTGTTTTTT,.,TRBJ1-4,TRBD1,TRBV2
CASSPIWGGTQYF,TGCGCCAGCAGCCCTATATGGGGGGGTACGCAGTATTTT,.,TRBJ2-3,TRBD2,TRBV4-1
CASSQGLAGVEQFF,TGTGCCAGCAGCCAAGGACTAGCGGGAGTGGAGCAGTTCTTC,once,TRBJ2-1,TRBD2,TRBV14
CASSVGANTEAFF,TGTGCCAGCAGCGTAGGGGCTAACACTGAAGCTTTCTTT,.,TRBJ1-1,.,TRBV9
CASSIGTEAFF,TGTGCCAGTAGTATCGGCACTGAAGCTTTCTTT,.,TRBJ1-1,.,TRBV19
CASRLAGLYEQYF,TGTGCCAGCAGACTAGCGGGATTGTACGAGCAGTACTTC,.,TRBJ2-7,TRBD2,TRBV6-1
CASSFGQGLYEQYF,TGTGCCAGCAGCTTTGGCCAGGGGTTGTACGAGCAGTACTTC,few,TRBJ2-7,.,TRBV7-6